This note documents a single TCR beta chain sequence. The antigen is unknown. TCR beta CDR3 sequences were amplified from RNA transcripts. First-round RT-PCR of the TCR CDR3 relied on the HTBI primer set. TCRdb analysed the multiplex PCR reads with MiXCR anew, one entry per CDR3 protein. The sample shows around 700,000 distinct CDR3 sequences, under 20% of them seen only once. This CDR3 is 15 amino acids long. From germline, CDR1 is LNHDA and CDR2 SQIVND (reference sequence). Trimming took off 4 bases at V and 8 bases at J, with 17 bases between the two ends. These data originate in a study of T cells in Graves' hyperthyroidism and ophthalmopathy. General study points: Most clonotypes expanded in thyroid above 0.001 were likewise present in blood.

This chain connects TRBV19 to TRBJ1-4; possibly TRBD1 for D (5 bases). Input material: blood. The TCR sequence derives from a woman between 50 and 59 years old with Graves' hyperthyroidism that later progressed to Graves' ophthalmopathy. Here the CDR3 reads CASSTARVVPEKLFF. In DNA form, the CDR3 reads TGTGCCAGTAGTACCGCCAGGGTGGTTCCGGAAAAACTGTTTTTT.